One and the same sample provided the 32 T cell receptor beta chains below, sequenced in a study of control samples from healthy donors and cancer patients. This table comes from immunoSEQ multiplex PCR, and its TCRdb copy is limited to in-frame clones, with some not included. The sample yields approximately 100,000 clones, approximately 81% seen once. The sample consisted of blood. These receptors all come from a woman aged 40-49 years in good health.

The chain couples TRBV6-2 or TRBV6-3 to TRBJ2-1; D unresolved. The CDR3 sequence is 15 residues long. The V and J ends lost 4 bases and 6 bases respectively, with 16 bases between them. The germline V gene encodes CDR1 MNHEY and CDR2 SVGEGT. The CDR3 nucleotides read TGTGCCAGCAGTTGGGCCACCCCGGAGTTCAATGAGCAGTTCTTC. Protein product: CASSWATPEFNEQFF.

The chain employs TRBV6-2 or TRBV6-3 and TRBJ1-3; no firm D call. The CDR3 is 14 amino acids. Trimming removed 2 bases from V and 4 bases from J, with 9 bases in between. CDR1 is MNHEY, CDR2 SVGEGT, per germline. This CDR3 is CASSYARSGNTIYF. In DNA, the CDR3 is TGTGCCAGCAGTTACGCCAGGAGCGGAAACACCATATATTTT.

The V gene is TRBV5-5, the J gene TRBJ2-3; no firm D call. This CDR3 spans 12 amino acids. In germline, CDR1 is SGHKS, CDR2 YYEKEE (reference sequence). V was cut by 4 bases and J by 0 bases, with 3 bases left in between. The CDR3 reads CASSPSTDTQYF. CDR3 coding DNA: TGTGCCAGCAGCCCCAGCACAGATACGCAGTATTTT.

V and J are TRBV3-1 (or the pseudogene TRBV3-2) and TRBJ1-5, with a weak D call TRBD1 (5 bases). The V end was cut by 5 bases, the J end by 3 bases, with 8 bases between. Per germline, CDR1 LGHDT and CDR2 YNNKEL (reference sequence). The length of the CDR3 is 13 residues. The CDR3 is CASSSGINQPQHF. The DNA of the CDR3 is TGTGCCAGCAGCTCAGGGATCAATCAGCCCCAGCATTTT.

A single count supports this clone. J is TRBJ2-4 and V is TRBV4-2; 7 bases agree with TRBD1. CDR1 and CDR2 from the germline V gene are LGHNA and YNFKEQ. The CDR3 is 17 residues long. V shed 2 bases and J 1 base; nucleotides not matched to a gene: 8. CDR3 loop: CASSQLGTASAKNIQYF. The CDR3 DNA follows: TGTGCCAGCAGCCAATTAGGGACAGCAAGTGCCAAAAACATTCAGTACTTC.

The chain combines TRBV5-1 with TRBJ1-1; D call uncertain. CDR3 size: 14 residues. Germline values: CDR1 SGHRS, CDR2 YFSETQ. Trimming removed 0 bases from V and 8 bases from J, with 14 bases in between. The CDR3 loop is CASSLDPGGPEAFF. In nucleotides, the CDR3 is TGCGCCAGCAGCTTGGACCCCGGAGGACCCGAAGCTTTCTTT. Variable domain in full (rest from reference TRBV5-1 and TRBJ1-1): KAGVTQTPRYLIKTRGQQVTLSCSPISGHRSVSWYQQTPGQGLQFLFEYFSETQRNKGNFPGRFSGRQFSNSRSEMNVSTLELGDSALYLCASSLDPGGPEAFFGQGTRLTVV.

The rearrangement links TRBV5-1 to TRBJ2-7, with 7 bases lining up with TRBD1. CDR1 and CDR2 from the germline V gene are SGHRS and YFSETQ. The CDR3 covers 14 residues. V was clipped by 2 bases and J by 3 bases; unmatched bases: 5. The CDR3 sequence: CASSLKQGSYEQYF. DNA of the CDR3: TGCGCCAGCAGCTTAAAACAGGGGAGCTACGAGCAGTACTTC.

The chain employs TRBV6-1 and TRBJ2-2; 7 nucleotides match TRBD1. The V and J ends lost 2 bases and 0 bases, in that order; junction bases with no gene match: 6. CDR1 is MNHNS, CDR2 SASEGT, per germline. The CDR3 length is 17 residues. CDR3 DNA: TGTGCCAGCAGTGAAATGAGGACAGGAGCGAACACCGGGGAGCTGTTTTTT. Translated: CASSEMRTGANTGELFF.

This chain uses TRBV7-7 with TRBJ2-5; possibly TRBD2 for D (7 bases). The CDR3 is 14 amino acids. CDR1 and CDR2 from the germline V gene are SSHAT and FNYEAQ (reference sequence). The V end lost 5 bases, the J end lost 5 bases, and 15 bases lay between the germline ends. The CDR3 sequence is CASSPRGGGETQYF. DNA of the CDR3: TGTGCCAGCAGCCCTAGGGGGGGCGGGGAGACCCAGTACTTC.

The chain couples TRBV7-8 to TRBJ2-5, with TRBD1 as a possible D gene (6 bases). The CDR3 has 15 amino acids. The germline CDR1 and CDR2 sequences are SGHVS and FQNEAQ. V was clipped by 0 bases and J by 1 base, with 9 bases between them. In DNA, the CDR3 is TGTGCCAGCAGCTTAGCTGGGACAATCCAAGAGACCCAGTACTTC. Translated, it gives CASSLAGTIQETQYF.

J is TRBJ1-5 and V is TRBV6-2 or TRBV6-3, with 9 bases matching TRBD1. V was pared by 2 bases and J by 1 base, with 0 bases of the junction left unmatched. This CDR3 spans 15 amino acids. The germline gives CDR1 MNHEY, CDR2 SVGEGT. CDR3: CASSYGTGSNQPQHF. The CDR3 DNA reads TGTGCCAGCAGTTACGGGACAGGGAGCAATCAGCCCCAGCATTTT.

The V call is TRBV6-2 or TRBV6-3, the J call TRBJ2-3; D unresolved. V shed 5 bases and J shed 6 bases, with 12 bases lying between them. CDR1 and CDR2 (germline): MNHEY, SVGEGT. This CDR3 comprises 13 residues. The CDR3 protein is CASSDFGSDTQYF. The DNA for the CDR3 is TGTGCCAGCAGTGACTTCGGTTCGGATACGCAGTATTTT.

This chain links TRBV14 with TRBJ1-2; D possibly corresponds to TRBD1 (5 bases). Deletions cut 5 bases from V and 2 bases from J, with 15 bases between. The germline V gene has CDR1 SGHDN and CDR2 FVKESK. The CDR3 runs 15 residues. The CDR3 DNA is TGTGCCAGCAGCGACCGGGACGGCATAAACTATGGCTACACCTTC. It specifies CASSDRDGINYGYTF. Complete variable domain (other parts from reference TRBV14 and TRBJ1-2): EAGVTQFPSHSVIEKGQTVTLRCDPISGHDNLYWYRRVMGKEIKFLLHFVKESKQDESGMPNNRFLAERTGGTYSTLKVQPAELEDSGVYFCASSDRDGINYGYTFGSGTRLTVV.

The chain links TRBV19 to TRBJ1-4; 9 bases are shared with TRBD1. V was clipped by 4 bases and J by 8 bases; unmatched bases: 8. Germline V gene lookup returns CDR1 LNHDA and CDR2 SQIVND (reference sequence). The CDR3 consists of 15 residues. CDR3 loop: CASSTWTGEEEKLFF. The CDR3 bases are TGTGCCAGTAGTACCTGGACAGGGGAGGAGGAAAAACTGTTTTTT. Using reference TRBV19 and TRBJ1-4 for the parts outside the CDR3, the full variable domain is DGGITQSPKYLFRKEGQNVTLSCEQNLNHDAMYWYRQDPGQGLRLIYYSQIVNDFQKGDIAEGYSVSREKKESFPLTVTSAQKNPTAFYLCASSTWTGEEEKLFFGSGTQLSVL.

The chain couples TRBV7-2 to TRBJ2-5, with a possible D match to TRBD2 (6 bases). Between the trimmed V and J ends, which lost 6 bases and 5 bases, there was a span of 22 bases. The CDR3 runs 16 residues. Germline lookup yields CDR1 SGHTA and CDR2 FQGNSA. DNA for the CDR3: TGTGCCAGCAGTCCCACCCGGGGGAAAGATGAGGAGACCCAGTACTTC. Residues: CASSPTRGKDEETQYF.

The genes are TRBV6-1 and TRBJ2-7; weak D call: TRBD1 (6 bases). Deletions cut 5 bases from V and 1 base from J, with 18 bases between. Germline V gene data show CDR1 as MNHNS and CDR2 as SASEGT. The CDR3 runs to 16 residues. CDR3 residues: CASSKGYGGRSYEQYF. The DNA for the CDR3 is TGTGCCAGCAGTAAAGGGTATGGGGGCCGGTCCTACGAGCAGTACTTC.

The chain recombines TRBV6-5 with TRBJ1-4, with D possibly being TRBD1 (5 bases). V was clipped by 6 bases and J by 12 bases, with 11 bases between them. Germline CDR1 and CDR2: MNHEY and SVGAGI. The CDR3 is 11 residues long. CDR3 loop: CASSSGLELFF. CDR3 coding DNA: TGTGCCAGCAGCTCAGGGTTGGAACTGTTTTTT.

The gene calls are TRBV7-7 and TRBJ2-1, with 10 bases matching TRBD2. Germline V gene data show CDR1 as SSHAT and CDR2 as FNYEAQ (reference sequence). The CDR3 has 18 amino acids. The junction had 11 bases not matched to a gene; V was cut back by 2 bases and J by 4 bases. The CDR3 spells CASSLSPPGLASYNEQFF. CDR3 nucleotide sequence: TGTGCCAGCAGCTTAAGTCCGCCGGGACTAGCGAGTTACAATGAGCAGTTCTTC.

With respect to this clone: Distinct nucleotide sequences in the sample also encode this CDR3. The CDR3 nucleotides read TGCGCCAGCAGCTTGGGTCAGGGCGCCTACGAGCAGTACTTC. This encodes CASSLGQGAYEQYF. The rearrangement uses TRBV5-1 and TRBJ2-7; a possible D gene is TRBD1 (5 bases). Germline-derived CDR1 and CDR2 are SGHRS and YFSETQ. CDR3 length: 14 amino acids. V was shortened by 0 bases and J by 2 bases, with 9 bases between the two germline ends.

The chain couples TRBV5-8 to TRBJ1-1; possible D gene TRBD1, 5 bases. The CDR3 extends over 19 amino acids. Germline V gives CDR1 SGHTS, CDR2 YDEGEE. Trimming removed 4 bases at V and 0 bases at J, with 25 bases between. The CDR3 DNA follows: TGTGCCAGCAGCGAAGCCAGGGAAGCCCTGCCACACATGAACACTGAAGCTTTCTTT. As protein: CASSEAREALPHMNTEAFF.

This clone turned up a few times. V usage is TRBV19 and J usage is TRBJ2-7; possible D gene TRBD1, 6 bases. CDR1 is LNHDA and CDR2 is SQIVND in the germline V gene (reference sequence). This CDR3 is built from 15 residues. Trimming removed 4 bases from V and 0 bases from J, with 13 bases in between. The CDR3 is CASSSYRDNSYEQYF. The DNA for the CDR3 is TGTGCCAGTAGTAGTTACCGGGACAACTCCTACGAGCAGTACTTC.

This chain joins TRBV27 and TRBJ1-2; perhaps TRBD1 as D (5 bases). The germline V and J ends were trimmed by 3 bases and 2 bases, with 7 bases remaining between them. The V gene's germline CDR1 is MNHEY and CDR2 SMNVEV (reference sequence). The CDR3 length is 13 residues. In nucleotides, the CDR3 is TGTGCCAGCAGTTTTCGACAGAACTATGGCTACACCTTC. It encodes CASSFRQNYGYTF.

The CDR3 sequence: CSASGLQRSYEQYF. In DNA form, the CDR3 reads TGCAGTGCTAGTGGACTCCAGAGAAGTTACGAGCAGTACTTC. The gene calls are TRBV20-1 and TRBJ2-7; D possibly corresponds to TRBD2 (5 bases). CDR1 and CDR2 from the germline V gene are DFQATT and SNEGSKA (reference sequence). The V end lost 3 bases, the J end lost 4 bases, and 16 bases lay between the germline ends. The CDR3 consists of 14 residues.

The chain links TRBV12-3 or TRBV12-4 to TRBJ2-7, with unresolved D. The V and J ends lost 1 base and 3 bases respectively, with 7 bases between them. This CDR3 has 13 amino acids. In nucleotides, the CDR3 is TGTGCCAGCAGTTTAGGACACCGCTACGAGCAGTACTTC. This sequence encodes CASSLGHRYEQYF.

This chain links TRBV7-2 with TRBJ2-7, with D hard to call. Trimming left V 4 bases short and J 2 bases short, with 9 bases between. The germline V gene has CDR1 SGHTA and CDR2 FQGNSA. The CDR3 extends over 13 amino acids. For the CDR3, the DNA is TGTGCCAGCAGCTGGGATAGGACCTACGAGCAGTACTTC. It specifies CASSWDRTYEQYF.

The chain carries TRBV7-7 and TRBJ2-1, with 12 bases lining up with TRBD1. The CDR3 has 17 residues. Germline V gene lookup returns CDR1 SSHAT and CDR2 FNYEAQ (reference sequence). J lost 6 bases, V lost 8 bases, and 14 bases had no gene match. The DNA for the CDR3 is TGTGCCAGCTCAGGGTGGGACAGGGGGCATATTGGCAATGAGCAGTTCTTC. Encoded protein: CASSGWDRGHIGNEQFF.

The CDR3 here is CASSPVMTGVAYNEQFF. CDR3 sequence (DNA): TGTGCCAGCAGCCCGGTTATGACGGGGGTTGCCTACAATGAGCAGTTCTTC. This chain connects TRBV7-2 to TRBJ2-1; D is perhaps TRBD2 (6 bases). V was trimmed by 5 bases and J by 2 bases, leaving 19 bases between them. Germline loops: CDR1 SGHTA, CDR2 FQGNSA. This CDR3 comprises 17 residues.

The chain uses TRBV13 and TRBJ2-3; 7 bases are a match to TRBD1. V lost 5 bases to trimming and J lost 3 bases; unmatched junction nucleotides: 11. The CDR3 has 16 residues. CDR1 is PRHDT, CDR2 FYEKMQ, per germline (reference sequence). The CDR3 region is CASSLPDRVVTDTQYF. CDR3 DNA sequence: TGTGCCAGCAGCCTACCAGACAGGGTTGTAACAGATACGCAGTATTTT.

This clone was recorded once. The V gene is TRBV14, the J gene TRBJ1-2; D unresolved. The CDR3 runs to 12 residues. Trimming shortened V by 5 bases and J by 5 bases, and 9 bases separated the two germline ends. Germline V gene data show CDR1 as SGHDN and CDR2 as FVKESK. In DNA, the CDR3 is TGTGCCAGCAGCAAATCTGGGTATGGCTACACCTTC. Translation gives CASSKSGYGYTF.

The chain is built from TRBV24-1 and TRBJ2-1; TRBD1 agrees at 7 bases. J lost 4 bases, V lost 2 bases, and 4 bases had no gene match. The CDR3 runs 15 residues. Looked up from germline, CDR1 is KGHDR and CDR2 is SFDVKD. The chain's CDR3 is CATSDWDRTYNEQFF. CDR3 coding DNA: TGTGCCACCAGTGATTGGGACAGAACTTACAATGAGCAGTTCTTC.

This chain uses TRBV13 with TRBJ2-2, with 7 bases aligning to TRBD2. The CDR3 consists of 13 residues. Trimming took 5 bases from V and 5 from J; bases not matched to a gene: 2. Per germline, CDR1 PRHDT and CDR2 FYEKMQ (reference sequence). This CDR3 is CASSPGGTGELFF. CDR3 sequence (DNA): TGTGCCAGCAGCCCCGGGGGGACCGGGGAGCTGTTTTTT.

The V gene is TRBV5-6, the J gene TRBJ2-5; D might be TRBD1 (6 bases). The V end was cut by 1 base, the J end by 5 bases, with 15 bases between. Germline V CDR1 and CDR2: SGHDT, YYEEEE. The CDR3 runs 15 residues. This chain's CDR3 is CASSLRGHGVETQYF. CDR3 DNA: TGTGCCAGCAGCTTGAGGGGACACGGAGTGGAGACCCAGTACTTC.